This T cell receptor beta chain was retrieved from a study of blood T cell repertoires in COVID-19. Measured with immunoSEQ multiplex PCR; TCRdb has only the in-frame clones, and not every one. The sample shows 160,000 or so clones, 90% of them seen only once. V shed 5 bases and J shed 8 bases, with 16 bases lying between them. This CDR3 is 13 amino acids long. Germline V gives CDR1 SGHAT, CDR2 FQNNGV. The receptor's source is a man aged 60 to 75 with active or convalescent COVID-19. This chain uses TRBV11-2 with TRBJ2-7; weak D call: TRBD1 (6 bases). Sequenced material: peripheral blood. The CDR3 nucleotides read TGTGCCAGCAGCCTTGAGCCCCAGGGGAAGCAGTACTTC. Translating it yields CASSLEPQGKQYF.